Here is one TCR beta chain with its context. The antigen is unknown. V lost 0 bases to trimming and J lost 0 bases, with 8 bases between them. The CDR3 spans 15 residues. CDR1 is MNHEY and CDR2 is SMNVEV in the germline V gene (reference sequence). These data originate in a study of CD8+ T cells in alopecia areata. Findings and caveats of the study: Especially in alopecia totalis/universalis, lesional scalp showed greater clonality than normal scalp did.

Cell sorting was applied to PBMCs, and CD4+ and CD8+ T cells were collected. As the sequencing template, cDNA was produced by extracting RNA and reverse transcribing it. Assay used: immunoSEQ multiplex PCR; TCRdb lists only in-frame clones, some missing. The data contain some 200,000 clones, approximately 53% of them seen just once; the ten biggest clones take up around 5%. This clonotype was obtained from a human donor in good health. The chain uses TRBV27 and TRBJ1-2; no reliable D call. Sequencing was carried out using CD8+ T cells sorted from blood. DNA of the CDR3: TGTGCCAGCAGTTTATCGAACACGGCTAACTATGGCTACACCTTC. This sequence encodes CASSLSNTANYGYTF.